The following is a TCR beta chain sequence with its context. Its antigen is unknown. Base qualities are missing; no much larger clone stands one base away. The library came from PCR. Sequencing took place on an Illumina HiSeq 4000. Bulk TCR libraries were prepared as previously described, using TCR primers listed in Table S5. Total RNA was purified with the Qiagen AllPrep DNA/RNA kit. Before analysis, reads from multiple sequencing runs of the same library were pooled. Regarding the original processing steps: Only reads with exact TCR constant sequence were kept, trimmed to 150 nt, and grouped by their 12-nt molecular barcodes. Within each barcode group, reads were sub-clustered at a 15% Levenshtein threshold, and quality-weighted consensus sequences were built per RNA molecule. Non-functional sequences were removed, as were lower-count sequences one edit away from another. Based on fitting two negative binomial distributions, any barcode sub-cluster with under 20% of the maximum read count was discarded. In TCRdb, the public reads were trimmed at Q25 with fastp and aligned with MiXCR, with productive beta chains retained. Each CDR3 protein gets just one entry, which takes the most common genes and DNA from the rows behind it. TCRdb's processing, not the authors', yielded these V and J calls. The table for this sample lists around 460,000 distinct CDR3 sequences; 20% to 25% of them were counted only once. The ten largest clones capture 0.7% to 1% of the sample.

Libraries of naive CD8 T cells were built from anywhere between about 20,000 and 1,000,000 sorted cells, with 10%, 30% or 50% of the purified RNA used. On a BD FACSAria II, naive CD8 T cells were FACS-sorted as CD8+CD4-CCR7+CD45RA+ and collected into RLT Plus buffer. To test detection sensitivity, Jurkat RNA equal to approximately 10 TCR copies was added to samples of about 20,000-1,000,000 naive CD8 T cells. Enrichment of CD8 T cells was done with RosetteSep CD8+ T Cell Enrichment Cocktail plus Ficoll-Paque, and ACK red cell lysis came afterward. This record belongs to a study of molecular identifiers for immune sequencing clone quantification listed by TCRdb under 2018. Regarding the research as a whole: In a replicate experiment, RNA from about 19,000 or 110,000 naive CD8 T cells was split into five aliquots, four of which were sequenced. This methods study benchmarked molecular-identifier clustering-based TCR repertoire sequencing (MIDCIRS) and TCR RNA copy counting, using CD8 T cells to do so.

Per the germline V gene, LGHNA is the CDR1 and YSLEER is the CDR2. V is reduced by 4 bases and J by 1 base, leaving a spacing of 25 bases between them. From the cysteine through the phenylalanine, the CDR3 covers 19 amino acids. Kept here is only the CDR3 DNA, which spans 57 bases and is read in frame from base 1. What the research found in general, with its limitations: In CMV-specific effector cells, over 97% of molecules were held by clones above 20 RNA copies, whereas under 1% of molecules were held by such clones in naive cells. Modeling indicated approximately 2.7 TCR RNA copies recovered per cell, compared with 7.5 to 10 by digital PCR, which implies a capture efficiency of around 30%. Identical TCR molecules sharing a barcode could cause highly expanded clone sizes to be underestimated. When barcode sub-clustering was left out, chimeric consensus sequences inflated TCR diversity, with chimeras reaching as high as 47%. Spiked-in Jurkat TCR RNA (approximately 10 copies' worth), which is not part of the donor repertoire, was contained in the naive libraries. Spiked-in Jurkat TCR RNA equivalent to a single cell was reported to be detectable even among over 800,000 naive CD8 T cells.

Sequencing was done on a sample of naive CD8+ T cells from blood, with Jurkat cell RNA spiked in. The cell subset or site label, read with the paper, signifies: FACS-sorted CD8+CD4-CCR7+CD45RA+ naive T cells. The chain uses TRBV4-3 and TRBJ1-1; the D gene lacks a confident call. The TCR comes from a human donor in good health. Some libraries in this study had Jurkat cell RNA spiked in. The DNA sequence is TGCGCCAGCAGCCCGAAGTCCCTCGCGCCCATAGTTCGGAACACTGAAGCTTTCTTT. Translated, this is CASSPKSLAPIVRNTEAFF.